The next 27 T cell receptor beta chains were all read from a single sample in a study of shared clonotypes between healthy human individuals. Here immunoSEQ multiplex PCR was the method, and the copy in TCRdb shows in-frame clones only, minus some. Altogether about 1,500,000 clones are present, about 96% being singletons, with the ten largest covering approximately 1%. Sequencing used naive CD4+ T cells sorted from blood. Subset in this sample: CD45RA+ positively selected. Source of these receptors: a man aged 30 to 45 in good health.

This chain uses TRBV5-1 with TRBJ1-2; D unclear. V lost 4 bases to trimming and J lost 1 base, with 26 bases between them. CDR1 is SGHRS, CDR2 YFSETQ, per germline. The CDR3 covers 19 residues. In nucleotides, the CDR3 is TGCGCCAGCAGCCCGGCCGAGAACCCGGTGGGGAGAGTTAACTATGGCTACACCTTC. This gives the protein CASSPAENPVGRVNYGYTF. Supplemented by reference TRBV5-1 and TRBJ1-2, the full variable domain reads KAGVTQTPRYLIKTRGQQVTLSCSPISGHRSVSWYQQTPGQGLQFLFEYFSETQRNKGNFPGRFSGRQFSNSRSEMNVSTLELGDSALYLCASSPAENPVGRVNYGYTFGSGTRLTVV.

This chain joins TRBV4-1 and TRBJ1-4, with 12 bases aligning to TRBD1. V trimming: 4 bases; J trimming: 7 bases; junction bases outside the gene matches: 7. There are 16 residues in the CDR3. Germline-derived CDR1 and CDR2 are MGHRA and YSYEKL. The CDR3 region is CASSRPGTGGGEKLFF. CDR3 nucleotide sequence: TGCGCCAGCAGCCGGCCTGGGACAGGGGGCGGTGAAAAACTGTTTTTT.

The V gene is TRBV7-9, the J gene TRBJ1-1; maybe TRBD1 (6 bases). Trimming removed 1 base at V and 4 bases at J, with 13 bases between. The length of the CDR3 is 15 residues. Germline CDR1 SEHNR, CDR2 FQNEAQ (reference sequence). The CDR3 DNA reads as TGTGCCAGCAGCTTAGGGACAGTCGCGGGCACTGAAGCTTTCTTT. Amino acids: CASSLGTVAGTEAFF.

This rearrangement joins TRBV5-5 to TRBJ1-2; no firm D call. Germline V lookup: CDR1 SGHKS, CDR2 YYEKEE (reference sequence). Trimming removed 2 bases from V and 1 base from J, with 15 bases in between. CDR3 size: 16 residues. CDR3 coding DNA: TGTGCCAGCAGCTTCGGACGGATAGCCTTTAACTATGGCTACACCTTC. Translation gives CASSFGRIAFNYGYTF.

With respect to this clone: The same CDR3 can be traced to other DNA sequences in this sample. The genes are TRBV27 and TRBJ2-1; perhaps TRBD2 as D (6 bases). The CDR3 has 13 residues. Germline CDR1 MNHEY, CDR2 SMNVEV (reference sequence). V was pared by 2 bases and J by 9 bases, with 11 bases between. For the CDR3, the DNA is TGTGCCAGCAGTTTAACGGGACTCCTTGAGCAGTTCTTC. Translation: CASSLTGLLEQFF.

This sequence joins TRBV7-2 and TRBJ1-5; D remains unclear. Trimming cost V 4 bases and J 0 bases, with 10 bases left between them. Looked up from germline, CDR1 is SGHTA and CDR2 is FQGNSA. This CDR3 comprises 15 residues. The chain's CDR3 is CASSYTDNSNQPQHF. The CDR3, as DNA: TGTGCCAGCAGCTACACAGACAATAGCAATCAGCCCCAGCATTTT.

J is TRBJ1-1 and V is TRBV5-8, with D hard to call. There are 11 residues in the CDR3. Germline V lookup: CDR1 SGHTS, CDR2 YDEGEE. The V and J ends lost 5 bases and 8 bases respectively, with 10 bases between them. The CDR3 DNA follows: TGTGCCAGCAGTTCCGTCGTCGAAGCTTTCTTT. This codes for CASSSVVEAFF.

V usage is TRBV11-3 and J usage is TRBJ2-5, with 11 bases aligning to TRBD2. V dropped 3 bases and J dropped 0; count of bases not matched to a gene: 6. Germline CDR1 SGHNT, CDR2 YENEEA. This CDR3 has 17 residues. Here the CDR3 DNA reads TGTGCCAGCAGCTTGAGACTAGCGGGAAGAGACCAAGAGACCCAGTACTTC. It is translated as CASSLRLAGRDQETQYF.

CDR3 region: CASSGGSGANVLTF. For the CDR3, the DNA is TGTGCCAGTAGTGGTGGCTCTGGGGCCAACGTCCTGACTTTC. V gene TRBV19 combines with J gene TRBJ2-6; no definite D call. Trimming shortened V by 5 bases and J by 0 bases, and 5 bases separated the two germline ends. Germline values: CDR1 LNHDA, CDR2 SQIVND (reference sequence). This CDR3 contains 14 residues.

The rearrangement joins TRBV5-6 to TRBJ2-1, with TRBD2 matching over 7 bases. This CDR3 spans 17 amino acids. Germline V CDR1 and CDR2: SGHDT, YYEEEE. V lost 0 bases, J lost 2 bases, and 8 bases stayed unmatched. CDR3 amino acids: CASSLDPSSGAYNEQFF. CDR3 in DNA: TGTGCCAGCAGCTTGGACCCTTCTAGCGGAGCCTACAATGAGCAGTTCTTC.

This CDR3 is CASSSPAREQFF. The CDR3 DNA sequence: TGTGCCAGCAGCAGCCCCGCACGAGAGCAGTTCTTC. This chain joins TRBV9 and TRBJ2-1; no firm D call. CDR1 and CDR2 (germline): SGDLS, YYNGEE. Trimming removed 4 bases at V and 10 bases at J, with 12 bases between. The CDR3 sequence is 12 residues long. The full variable domain, in which reference TRBV9 and TRBJ2-1 provide the parts outside the CDR3, is DSGVTQTPKHLITATGQRVTLRCSPRSGDLSVYWYQQSLDQGLQFLIQYYNGEERAKGNILERFSAQQFPDLHSELNLSSLELGDSALYFCASSSPAREQFFGPGTRLTVL.

This clone was picked up one time. The chain combines TRBV18 with TRBJ1-1; the D is unclear. This CDR3 is built from 13 residues. Germline CDR1 reads KGHSH; CDR2 reads LQKENI. Trimming took 5 bases from V and 0 from J, leaving 7 bases between them. CDR3 DNA: TGTGCCAGCTCATCAACAATGAACACTGAAGCTTTCTTT. Its protein is CASSSTMNTEAFF.

V and J are TRBV7-9 and TRBJ2-2; 12 nucleotides line up with TRBD1. Trimming took 5 bases from V and 3 from J; bases not matched to a gene: 13. CDR3 size: 19 residues. CDR1 is SEHNR, CDR2 FQNEAQ, per germline (reference sequence). In nucleotides, the CDR3 is TGTGCCAGCAGCCCCACGAGGGACAGGGGGCCCCTCTACACCGGGGAGCTGTTTTTT. This translates into CASSPTRDRGPLYTGELFF.

V usage is TRBV5-5 and J usage is TRBJ1-4; D unclear. V was shortened by 1 base and J by 1 base, with 14 bases between the two germline ends. The CDR3 is 17 amino acids. Germline V gene sequence: CDR1 SGHKS, CDR2 YYEKEE (reference sequence). The CDR3 protein is CASSLRGAIVTNEKLFF. The CDR3 bases are TGTGCCAGCAGCTTGAGAGGCGCAATTGTAACTAATGAAAAACTGTTTTTT.

This chain uses TRBV2 with TRBJ1-5, with 7 bases lining up with TRBD1. The J segment lost 3 bases and the V segment lost 8 bases, leaving 19 bases of the junction unmatched. Germline V gives CDR1 SNHLY, CDR2 FYNNEI. The CDR3 sequence is 18 residues long. The DNA of the CDR3 is TGTGCCAGCCAAATGGACAGGCGGACCCTCGAATTCAATCAGCCCCAGCATTTT. The encoded protein is CASQMDRRTLEFNQPQHF. The complete variable domain, with remaining parts taken from reference TRBV2 and TRBJ1-5, reads EPEVTQTPSHQVTQMGQEVILRCVPISNHLYFYWYRQILGQKVEFLVSFYNNEISEKSEIFDDQFSVERPDGSNFTLKIRSTKLEDSAMYFCASQMDRRTLEFNQPQHFGDGTRLSIL.

Remarks on this clone: The sample carries other DNA sequences with the same CDR3. DNA of the CDR3: TGTGCCAGCTCACCTGGGGGCGACACTGAAGCTTTCTTT. It is translated as CASSPGGDTEAFF. This rearrangement joins TRBV18 to TRBJ1-1; D is perhaps TRBD1 (6 bases). The ends were cut back, 3 bases at V and 3 bases at J, with 8 bases in the middle. From germline, CDR1 is KGHSH and CDR2 LQKENI. The CDR3 contains 13 residues.

The rearrangement joins TRBV11-1 to TRBJ1-3, with D uncertain. The CDR3 is 19 residues long. With 5 bases removed from V and 3 bases from J, the gap between germline ends came to 26 bases. CDR1 is SGHAT and CDR2 is FQDESV in the germline V gene (reference sequence). The CDR3: CASSPWGVRWCPYGNTIYF. The CDR3 region has the DNA TGTGCCAGCAGCCCTTGGGGAGTGAGATGGTGTCCTTATGGAAACACCATATATTTT.

Note on this clone: This specimen includes other DNA sequences encoding the same CDR3. The gene calls are TRBV6-5 and TRBJ2-5; D remains ambiguous. V was clipped by 2 bases and J by 1 base, with 8 bases between them. There are 14 residues in the CDR3. Per germline, CDR1 MNHEY and CDR2 SVGAGI. CDR3 nucleotide sequence: TGTGCCAGCAGTTACGGTCAGCTCCAAGAGACCCAGTACTTC. Translating gives CASSYGQLQETQYF.

CDR3 coding DNA: TGCGCCAGCAGCCTCAGTGTTTCCGAGACCCAGTACTTC. This sequence encodes CASSLSVSETQYF. The V gene is TRBV5-1, the J gene TRBJ2-5; D is undetermined. CDR1 is SGHRS, CDR2 YFSETQ, per germline. V was pared by 4 bases and J by 5 bases, with 12 bases between. The CDR3 is made up of 13 amino acids.

The rearrangement links TRBV25-1 to TRBJ2-1; 7 bases agree with TRBD1. V dropped 5 bases and J dropped 8; count of bases not matched to a gene: 9. The CDR3 length is 14 residues. Germline CDR1 reads MGHDK; CDR2 reads SYGVNS. The CDR3 loop reads CASSYRSDRDEQFF. The CDR3 nucleotides are TGTGCCAGCAGTTACAGGTCCGACAGGGATGAGCAGTTCTTC. Full variable domain (outside the CDR3, taken from reference TRBV25-1 and TRBJ2-1): EADIYQTPRYLVIGTGKKITLECSQTMGHDKMYWYQQDPGMELHLIHYSYGVNSTEKGDLSSESTVSRIRTEHFPLTLESARPSHTSQYLCASSYRSDRDEQFFGPGTRLTVL.

This clone was found once. The rearrangement links TRBV14 to TRBJ2-7, with a weak D call TRBD2 (6 bases). V shed 3 bases and J shed 9 bases, with 9 bases lying between them. This CDR3 has 11 amino acids. Germline V CDR1 and CDR2: SGHDN, FVKESK. In DNA, the CDR3 is TGTGCCAGCAGCCAGATCGGGGGGCAGTACTTC. This translates into CASSQIGGQYF.

The chain recombines TRBV7-2 with TRBJ2-7; TRBD2 is a possible D gene (6 bases). The CDR3 runs 15 residues. Germline assignment: CDR1 SGHTA and CDR2 FQGNSA. V dropped 0 bases and J dropped 2 bases, with 11 bases sitting between them. The CDR3 region has the DNA TGTGCCAGCAGCTTAGCGCCCGGCGGGACCTACGAGCAGTACTTC. This translates into CASSLAPGGTYEQYF.

This clone was detected once. The chain uses TRBV16 and TRBJ1-3, with D unclear. Trimming cost V 0 bases and J 0 bases, with 6 bases left between them. Germline V gene sequence: CDR1 KGHSY, CDR2 FQNENV. This CDR3 is 15 amino acids long. The CDR3 DNA is TGTGCCAGCAGCCAATCCGGTTCCTCTGGAAACACCATATATTTT. Amino acids: CASSQSGSSGNTIYF.

The chain links TRBV6-1 to TRBJ2-7, with TRBD1 matching 10 bases. The CDR3 covers 15 residues. The ends lost 10 bases at V and 1 base at J; junction bases unmatched: 10. From germline, CDR1 is MNHNS and CDR2 SASEGT. The CDR3 DNA follows: TGTGCCACCGAGGTAGGGACAGGGGTATCCTACGAGCAGTACTTC. This codes for CATEVGTGVSYEQYF.

CDR3 nucleotides: TGTGCCAGTAGTCCAGGACAGGGTGGATTCTCTGAAGCTTTCTTT. Its translation: CASSPGQGGFSEAFF. The chain couples TRBV19 to TRBJ1-1; 8 bases map to TRBD1. Trimming took 5 bases from V and 6 from J; bases not matched to a gene: 11. The CDR3 length is 15 residues. Looked up from germline, CDR1 is LNHDA and CDR2 is SQIVND (reference sequence).

J is TRBJ2-7 and V is TRBV6-5; no clear D. The CDR3 loop spans 15 amino acids. Germline CDR1 reads MNHEY; CDR2 reads SVGAGI. The V end was cut by 0 bases, the J end by 3 bases, with 12 bases between. The CDR3: CASSYSSTTNYEQYF. CDR3 in DNA: TGTGCCAGCAGTTACTCGTCCACGACAAACTACGAGCAGTACTTC.

The rearrangement uses TRBV28 and TRBJ2-1; possible D gene TRBD1, 6 bases. V dropped 2 bases and J dropped 0 bases, with 14 bases sitting between them. The CDR3 covers 17 residues. Germline CDR1 is MDHEN and CDR2 is SYDVKM. CDR3 DNA: TGTGCCAGCAGTTTACATCAGGGGCTAAGCTCCTACAATGAGCAGTTCTTC. Protein: CASSLHQGLSSYNEQFF.